The 12 T cell receptor beta chains reported below all come from one sample, sequenced in a study of blood T cells in healthy people across ages. Alongside a J-beta primer mix, a sample-barcoded 5' primer served in a second PCR lasting about 7 to 11 cycles. Using its own MiXCR run on the 5' RACE reads, TCRdb lists one record per CDR3 protein. The table includes 850,000 to 1,100,000 distinct CDR3 sequences, more than 30% detected once. The specimen was blood. These TCRs come from a man in his late teens or twenties in good health.

This chain uses TRBV9 with TRBJ1-2, with D possibly matching TRBD1 (5 bases). The CDR3 consists of 17 residues. The V and J ends lost 3 bases and 7 bases respectively, with 25 bases between them. CDR1 is SGDLS and CDR2 is YYNGEE in the germline V gene. The CDR3 loop reads CASSETQGAPVSSGYTF. Here the CDR3 DNA reads TGTGCCAGCAGCGAAACCCAAGGGGCGCCGGTTTCTTCTGGCTACACCTTC.

The J gene is TRBJ2-7, the V gene TRBV10-3; D not resolved. This CDR3 is 16 amino acids long. CDR1 is ENHRY, CDR2 SYGVKD, per germline. V lost 0 bases to trimming and J lost 3 bases, with 15 bases between them. Here the CDR3 reads CAISESGLGSDYEQYF. CDR3 coding DNA: TGTGCCATCAGTGAGTCCGGGCTGGGATCCGACTACGAGCAGTACTTC.

The chain employs TRBV6-2 or TRBV6-3 and TRBJ2-3; D tentatively reads TRBD1 or TRBD2 (6 bases each). With 8 bases removed from V and 1 base from J, the gap between germline ends came to 16 bases. Germline values: CDR1 MNHEY, CDR2 SVGEGT. The CDR3 totals 15 residues. Here the CDR3 reads CASASSGGGTDTQYF. The CDR3 nucleotides are TGTGCCAGCGCCTCCTCCGGGGGCGGCACAGATACGCAGTATTTT.

This chain joins TRBV12-3 or TRBV12-4 and TRBJ1-5, with TRBD1 identical over 7 bases. The CDR3 length is 14 residues. The trim removed 7 bases at V and 3 bases at J, leaving 6 bases unmatched. Here the CDR3 DNA reads TGTGCCAGCACCCCGGGACAGTACAATCAGCCCCAGCATTTT. Protein sequence: CASTPGQYNQPQHF.

The chain recombines TRBV29-1 with TRBJ1-1, with D perhaps matching TRBD1 (5 bases). This CDR3 contains 11 residues. Per germline, CDR1 SQVTM and CDR2 ANQGSEA. With 7 bases removed from V and 5 bases from J, the gap between germline ends came to 11 bases. The CDR3 is CSAPEGTEAFF. The CDR3 DNA sequence: TGCAGCGCCCCTGAGGGGACTGAAGCTTTCTTT. The full variable domain, rest sourced from reference TRBV29-1 and TRBJ1-1, is SAVISQKPSRDICQRGTSLTIQCQVDSQVTMMFWYRQQPGQSLTLIATANQGSEATYESGFVIDKFPISRPNLTFSTLTVSNMSPEDSSIYLCSAPEGTEAFFGQGTRLTVV.

The chain has TRBV20-1 and TRBJ2-1; a weak D match, TRBD2 (6 bases). This CDR3 has 14 residues. Germline lookup yields CDR1 DFQATT and CDR2 SNEGSKA (reference sequence). The DNA for the CDR3 is TGCAGCACTCCGTGGGGCGGGGCGCCCAATGAGCAGTTCTTC. As protein: CSTPWGGAPNEQFF.

This clonotype was counted at least ten times. V and J are TRBV29-1 and TRBJ2-3; tentatively, D is TRBD2 (5 bases). Trimming shortened V by 3 bases and J by 1 base, and 8 bases separated the two germline ends. Per germline, CDR1 SQVTM and CDR2 ANQGSEA. There are 13 residues in the CDR3. The CDR3: CSVERAGTDTQYF. As DNA, the CDR3 is TGCAGCGTTGAGCGGGCTGGCACAGATACGCAGTATTTT.

This clonotype has a count of ten or more. This chain uses TRBV12-3 or TRBV12-4 with TRBJ2-1, with TRBD1 identical over 7 bases. The V and J ends lost 7 bases and 1 base, in that order; junction bases with no gene match: 4. The CDR3 covers 14 residues. The CDR3 DNA follows: TGTGCCAGCATTGGGGACAGATCCTACAATGAGCAGTTCTTC. Translated: CASIGDRSYNEQFF.

The chain employs TRBV6-5 and TRBJ1-1; perhaps TRBD1 as D (6 bases). CDR3 length: 15 residues. Germline V gene lookup returns CDR1 MNHEY and CDR2 SVGAGI. The V end was cut by 5 bases, the J end by 0 bases, with 13 bases between. The CDR3 DNA follows: TGTGCCAGCAGTGCGGACAGTATGATGAACACTGAAGCTTTCTTT. Amino acids: CASSADSMMNTEAFF.

V and J are TRBV7-2 and TRBJ1-2, with 7 bases fitting TRBD1. The CDR3 runs to 16 residues. In germline, CDR1 is SGHTA, CDR2 FQGNSA. Unmatched junction bases numbered 14, after V lost 4 bases and J lost 6 bases. CDR3: CASSSQTGLGEDGYTF. The DNA of the CDR3 is TGTGCCAGCAGCTCCCAGACAGGGTTGGGCGAGGATGGCTACACCTTC.

The chain links TRBV18 to TRBJ1-1; weak D call: TRBD1 (5 bases). V dropped 3 bases and J dropped 8 bases, with 19 bases sitting between them. Germline V lookup: CDR1 KGHSH, CDR2 LQKENI. The CDR3 contains 15 residues. The CDR3 nucleotides are TGTGCCAGCTCACCGCCGGCGGGTCGGCGGGGGGAAGCTTTCTTT. Translation gives CASSPPAGRRGEAFF.

This clonotype was observed at least ten times. J is TRBJ1-2 and V is TRBV27; D ambiguous. From germline, CDR1 is MNHEY and CDR2 SMNVEV (reference sequence). Trimming took 10 bases from V and 0 from J, leaving 6 bases between them. There are 11 residues in the CDR3. CDR3 loop: CATFTNYGYTF. The DNA of the CDR3 is TGTGCCACATTCACTAACTATGGCTACACCTTC.